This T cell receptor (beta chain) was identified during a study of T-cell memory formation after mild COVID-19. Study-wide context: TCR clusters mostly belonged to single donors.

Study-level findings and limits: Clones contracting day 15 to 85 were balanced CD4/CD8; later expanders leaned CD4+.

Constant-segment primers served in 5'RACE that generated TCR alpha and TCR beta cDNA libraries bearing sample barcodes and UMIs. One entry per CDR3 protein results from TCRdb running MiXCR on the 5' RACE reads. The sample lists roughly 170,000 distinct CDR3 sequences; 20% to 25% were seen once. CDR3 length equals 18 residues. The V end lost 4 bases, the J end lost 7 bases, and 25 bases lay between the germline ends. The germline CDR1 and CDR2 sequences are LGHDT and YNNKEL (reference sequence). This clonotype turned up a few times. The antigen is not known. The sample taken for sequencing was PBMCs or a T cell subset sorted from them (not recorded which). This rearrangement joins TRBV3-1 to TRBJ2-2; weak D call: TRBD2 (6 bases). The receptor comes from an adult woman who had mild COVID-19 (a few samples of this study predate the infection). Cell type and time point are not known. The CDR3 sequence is CASSPTPTITGLIGELFF. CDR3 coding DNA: TGTGCCAGCAGCCCCACCCCCACTATCACGGGACTCATCGGGGAGCTGTTTTTT.